This T cell receptor (beta chain) came from a study of Graves' ophthalmopathy and Graves' hyperthyroidism. RNA transcripts were the template, and TCR beta CDR3 regions were amplified from them. Second-round multiplex PCR came after first-round RT-PCR with HTBI primers. Via MiXCR, TCRdb re-called the multiplex PCR reads, giving one row per CDR3 protein. The table includes some 380,000 distinct CDR3 sequences, 15% to 17% detected once. The CDR3 runs 14 residues. Trimming cost V 5 bases and J 2 bases; bases outside gene matches: 6. CDR1 SGHTA and CDR2 FQGNSA come from the germline V gene. This clonotype has ten or more counts.

The gene calls are TRBV7-2 and TRBJ2-7, with 7 bases aligning to TRBD2. Sequenced input: peripheral blood. This receptor was identified in a woman younger than 30 with stable Graves' hyperthyroidism. CDR3 loop: CASSLTSDPYEQYF. The CDR3 DNA follows: TGTGCCAGCAGCCTCACTAGCGACCCCTACGAGCAGTACTTC.